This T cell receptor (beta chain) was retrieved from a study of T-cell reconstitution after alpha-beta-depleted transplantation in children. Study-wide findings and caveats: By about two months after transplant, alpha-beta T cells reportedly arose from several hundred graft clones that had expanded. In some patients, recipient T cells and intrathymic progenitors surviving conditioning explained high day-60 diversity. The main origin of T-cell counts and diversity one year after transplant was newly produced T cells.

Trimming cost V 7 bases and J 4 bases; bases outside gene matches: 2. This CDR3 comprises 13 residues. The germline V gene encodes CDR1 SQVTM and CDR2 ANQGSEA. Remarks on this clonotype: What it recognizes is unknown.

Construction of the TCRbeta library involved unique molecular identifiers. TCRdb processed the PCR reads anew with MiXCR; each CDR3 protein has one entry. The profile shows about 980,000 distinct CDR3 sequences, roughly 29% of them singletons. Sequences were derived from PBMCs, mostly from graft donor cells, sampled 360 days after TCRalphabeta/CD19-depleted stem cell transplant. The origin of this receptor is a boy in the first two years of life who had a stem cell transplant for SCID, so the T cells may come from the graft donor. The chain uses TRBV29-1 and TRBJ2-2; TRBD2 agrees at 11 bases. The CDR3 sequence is CSGGTSGTGELFF. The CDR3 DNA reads TGCAGCGGCGGGACTAGCGGCACCGGGGAGCTGTTTTTT.